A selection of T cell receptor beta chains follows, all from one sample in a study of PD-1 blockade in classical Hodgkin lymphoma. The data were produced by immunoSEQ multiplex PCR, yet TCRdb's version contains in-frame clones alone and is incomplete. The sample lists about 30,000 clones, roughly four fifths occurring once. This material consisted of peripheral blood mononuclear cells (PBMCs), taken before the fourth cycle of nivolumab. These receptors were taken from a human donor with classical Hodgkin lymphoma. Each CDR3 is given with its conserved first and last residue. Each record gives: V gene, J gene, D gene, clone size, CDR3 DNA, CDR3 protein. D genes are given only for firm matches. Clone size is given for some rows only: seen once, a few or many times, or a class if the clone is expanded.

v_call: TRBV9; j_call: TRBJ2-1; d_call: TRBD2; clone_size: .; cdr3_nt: TGTGCCAGCAGCGCACTTAGCGGGGGGTCTTACAATGAGCAGTTCTTC; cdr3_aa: CASSALSGGSYNEQFF
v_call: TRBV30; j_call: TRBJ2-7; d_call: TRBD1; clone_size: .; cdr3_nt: TGTGCCTGGAGTCCCGGGACAGGGGGTTACGAGCAGTACTTC; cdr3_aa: CAWSPGTGGYEQYF
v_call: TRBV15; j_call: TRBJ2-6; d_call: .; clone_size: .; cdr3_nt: TGTGCCACCAGCACCCTGCAGGCTGGGGCCAACGTCCTGACTTTC; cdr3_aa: CATSTLQAGANVLTF
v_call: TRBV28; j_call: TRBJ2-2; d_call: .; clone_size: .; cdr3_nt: TGTGCCAGCAGTTCCCCACTCAGTTACAGGGTCGCGAACACCGGGGAGCTGTTTTTT; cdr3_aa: CASSSPLSYRVANTGELFF
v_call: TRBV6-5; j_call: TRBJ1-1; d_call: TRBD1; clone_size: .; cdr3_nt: TGTGCCAGCAGTCAACAGGGGTGGACTGAAGCTTTCTTT; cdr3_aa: CASSQQGWTEAFF
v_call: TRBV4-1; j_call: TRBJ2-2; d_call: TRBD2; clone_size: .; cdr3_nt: TGCGCCAGCAGCCAAATGGGACTAGCGGGAAAAACCGGGGAGCTGTTTTTT; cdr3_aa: CASSQMGLAGKTGELFF
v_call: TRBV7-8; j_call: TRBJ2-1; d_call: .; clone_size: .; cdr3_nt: TGTGCCAGCAGCTTAGGTGGGGATGGATACAATGAGCAGTTCTTC; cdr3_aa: CASSLGGDGYNEQFF
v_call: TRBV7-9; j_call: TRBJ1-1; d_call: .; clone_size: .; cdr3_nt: TGTGCCAGCAGCTTACCCCGGGACCGGGGCACTGAAGCTTTCTTT; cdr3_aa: CASSLPRDRGTEAFF
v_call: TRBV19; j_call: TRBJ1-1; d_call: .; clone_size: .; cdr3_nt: TGTGCCAGTACCTTACAGGAACCCAACACTGAAGCTTTCTTT; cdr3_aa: CASTLQEPNTEAFF
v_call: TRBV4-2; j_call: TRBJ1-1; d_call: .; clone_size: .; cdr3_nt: TGTGCCAGCAGCCCCGATAATTGGGGGGAAGCTTTCTTT; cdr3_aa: CASSPDNWGEAFF
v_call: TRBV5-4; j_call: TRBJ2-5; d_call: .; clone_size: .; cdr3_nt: TGTGCCAGCAGGCTGGGAGCTCAAGAGACCCAGTACTTC; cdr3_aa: CASRLGAQETQYF
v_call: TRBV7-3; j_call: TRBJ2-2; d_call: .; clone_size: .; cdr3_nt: TGTGCCAGCAGCTTATTCCCAGGGGTCAACACCGGGGAGCTGTTTTTT; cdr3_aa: CASSLFPGVNTGELFF
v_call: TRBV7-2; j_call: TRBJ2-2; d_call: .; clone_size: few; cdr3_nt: TGTGCCAGCAGCGCCGGGACGGCCGGGGAGCTGTTTTTT; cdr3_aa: CASSAGTAGELFF
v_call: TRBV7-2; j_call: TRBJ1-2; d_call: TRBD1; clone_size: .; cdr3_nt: TGTGCCAGCAGCCCGACAGGGGGCTATGGCTACACCTTC; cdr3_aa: CASSPTGGYGYTF
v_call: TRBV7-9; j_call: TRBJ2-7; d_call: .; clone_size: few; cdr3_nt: TGTGCCAGCAGCTTAGGGGGAGGAGGGCCCTACGAGCAGTACTTC; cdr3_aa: CASSLGGGGPYEQYF
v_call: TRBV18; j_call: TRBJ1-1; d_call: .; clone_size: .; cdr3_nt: TGTGCCAGCTCACCACAAAAAGGGGGTTACACTGAAGCTTTCTTT; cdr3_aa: CASSPQKGGYTEAFF
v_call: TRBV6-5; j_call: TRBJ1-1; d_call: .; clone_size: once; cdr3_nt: TGTGCCAGCAGTCGTCCGTCCCAACGCACTGAAGCTTTCTTT; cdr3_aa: CASSRPSQRTEAFF
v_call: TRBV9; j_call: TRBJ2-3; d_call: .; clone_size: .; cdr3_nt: TGTGCCAGCAGCGTAGCTGGGAGCACAGATACGCAGTATTTT; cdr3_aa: CASSVAGSTDTQYF
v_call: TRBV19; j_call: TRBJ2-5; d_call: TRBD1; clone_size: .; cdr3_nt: TGTGCCAGCCAGGGGGCTTGGGAGACCCAGTACTTC; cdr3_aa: CASQGAWETQYF
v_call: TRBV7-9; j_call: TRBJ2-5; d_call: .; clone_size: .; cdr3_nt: TGTGCCAGCAGCTTGCCCGCAGGGTACCTCCAAGAGACCCAGTACTTC; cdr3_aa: CASSLPAGYLQETQYF
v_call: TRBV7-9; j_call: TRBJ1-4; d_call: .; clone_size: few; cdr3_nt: TGTGCCAGCAGCAGCGGGACTCGAAAACTGTTTTTT; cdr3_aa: CASSSGTRKLFF
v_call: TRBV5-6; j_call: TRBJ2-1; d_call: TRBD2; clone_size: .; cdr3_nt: TGTGCCAGCAGCTTGAGTTCGAACAAGTGGGGGGGTCTGTTCTTC; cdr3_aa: CASSLSSNKWGGLFF
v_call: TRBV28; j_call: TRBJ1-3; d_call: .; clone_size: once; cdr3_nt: TGTGCCAGCAGTCTAGGGACCTACACGACAACGGGCGGAAACACCATATATTTT; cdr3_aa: CASSLGTYTTTGGNTIYF
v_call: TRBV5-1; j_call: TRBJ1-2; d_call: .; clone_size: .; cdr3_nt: TGCGCCAGCAGCTTGGGGGTCGACCTCTATGGCTACACCTTC; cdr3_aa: CASSLGVDLYGYTF
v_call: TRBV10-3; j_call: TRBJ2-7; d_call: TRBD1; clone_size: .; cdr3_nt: TGTGCCATCAGTGCCGGGACAGGGGGCACCTACGAGCAGTACTTC; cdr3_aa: CAISAGTGGTYEQYF
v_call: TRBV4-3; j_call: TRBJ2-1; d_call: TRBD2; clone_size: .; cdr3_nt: TGCGCCAGCAGCCAAGATCTAGCGGGCTCCTACAATGAGCAGTTCTTC; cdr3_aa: CASSQDLAGSYNEQFF
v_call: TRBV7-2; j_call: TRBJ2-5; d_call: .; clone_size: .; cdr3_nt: TGTGCCAGCAGCTTATCCAGGGTGGAGACCCAGTACTTC; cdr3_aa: CASSLSRVETQYF
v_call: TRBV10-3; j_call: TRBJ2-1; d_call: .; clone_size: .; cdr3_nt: TGTGCCATCGCGGGTAGCTCCTACAATGAGCAGTTCTTC; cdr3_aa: CAIAGSSYNEQFF
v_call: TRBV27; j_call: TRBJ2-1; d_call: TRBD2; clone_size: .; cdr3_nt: TGTGCCAGCAGTTTATCGATCGCTAGCGGGAGGGAACCGAGCTCCTACAATGAGCAGTTCTTC; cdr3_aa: CASSLSIASGREPSSYNEQFF
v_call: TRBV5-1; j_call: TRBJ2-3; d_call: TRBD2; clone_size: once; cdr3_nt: TGCGCCAGCACCCCAGGAGGGGGGCCTGGACTAGCGGTCACAGATACGCAGTATTTT; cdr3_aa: CASTPGGGPGLAVTDTQYF
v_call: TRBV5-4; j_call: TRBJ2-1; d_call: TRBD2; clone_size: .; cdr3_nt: TGTGCCAGCAGCTTGGTGGCTAGCGGGGGCGATGAGCAGTTCTTC; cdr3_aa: CASSLVASGGDEQFF
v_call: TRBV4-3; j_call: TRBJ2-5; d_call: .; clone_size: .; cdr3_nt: TGCGCCAGCAGCCAAGATGTTTGGATGGAGACCCAGTACTTC; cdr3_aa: CASSQDVWMETQYF
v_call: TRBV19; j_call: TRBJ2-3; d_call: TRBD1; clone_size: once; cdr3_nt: TGTGCCAGTAGTGACACCAGGGGGCGCGTCACAGATACGCAGTATTTT; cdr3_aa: CASSDTRGRVTDTQYF
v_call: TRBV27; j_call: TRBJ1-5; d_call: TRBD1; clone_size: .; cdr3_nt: TGTGCCAGCAGTTTATCACCCTGGGTCAGGGGGCTGAGGCAGCCCCAGCATTTT; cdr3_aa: CASSLSPWVRGLRQPQHF
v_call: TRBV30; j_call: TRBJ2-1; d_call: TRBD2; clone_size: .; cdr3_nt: TGTGCCTGGAGTGGAACTAGCGGGAGGGATCCGTTCTTC; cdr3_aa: CAWSGTSGRDPFF
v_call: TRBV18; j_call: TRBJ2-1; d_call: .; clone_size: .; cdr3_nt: TGTGCCAGCTCACCGTTTGGACAAACTCAATACAATGAGCAGTTCTTC; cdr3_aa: CASSPFGQTQYNEQFF
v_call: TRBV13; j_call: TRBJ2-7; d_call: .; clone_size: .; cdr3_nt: TGTGCCAGCAGCTCCTTCTGGCTAGCTGACTACGAGCAGTACTTC; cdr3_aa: CASSSFWLADYEQYF
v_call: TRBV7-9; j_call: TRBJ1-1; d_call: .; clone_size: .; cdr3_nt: TGTGCCAGCAGCTTAGATAGGAACACTGAAGCTTTCTTT; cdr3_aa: CASSLDRNTEAFF
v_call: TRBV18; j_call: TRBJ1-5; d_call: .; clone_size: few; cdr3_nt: TGTGCCAGCTCACCACCGGGAGGGAACCGTCAGCCCCAGCATTTT; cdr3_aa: CASSPPGGNRQPQHF
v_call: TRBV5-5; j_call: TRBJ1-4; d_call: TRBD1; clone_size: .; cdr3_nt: TGTGCCAGCAGCGTGACAGGGCAGACTAATGAAAAACTGTTTTTT; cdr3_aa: CASSVTGQTNEKLFF
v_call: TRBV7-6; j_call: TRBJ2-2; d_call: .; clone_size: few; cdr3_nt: TGTGCCAGCAGCTTAGCAGGGGCGGGGGAGCTGTTTTTT; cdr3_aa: CASSLAGAGELFF
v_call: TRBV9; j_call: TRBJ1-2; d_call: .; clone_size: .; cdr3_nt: TGTGCCAGCAGCGTAGGGGTCAGGGTTAACTATGGCTACACCTTC; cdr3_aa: CASSVGVRVNYGYTF
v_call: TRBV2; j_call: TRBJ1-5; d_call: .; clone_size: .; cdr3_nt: TGTGCCAGCACGAGGGACCTGGGCAATCAGCCCCAGCATTTT; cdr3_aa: CASTRDLGNQPQHF
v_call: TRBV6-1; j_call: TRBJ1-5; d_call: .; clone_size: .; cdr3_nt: TGTGCCAGCAGTGAAAAGGGAAATAGCAATCAGCCCCAGCATTTT; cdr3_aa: CASSEKGNSNQPQHF
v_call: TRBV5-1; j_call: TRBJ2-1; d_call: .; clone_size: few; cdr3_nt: TGCGCCAGCAGCGAGACAGGTTACAATGAGCAGTTCTTC; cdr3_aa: CASSETGYNEQFF
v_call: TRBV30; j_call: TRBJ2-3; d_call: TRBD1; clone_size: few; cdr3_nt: TGTGCCTGGGACAGGGGGCGGGGAGATACGCAGTATTTT; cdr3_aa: CAWDRGRGDTQYF
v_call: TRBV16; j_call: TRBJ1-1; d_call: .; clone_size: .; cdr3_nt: TGTGCCAGCAGCCAATACCTTTTAACCGGGACTCTGAACACTGAAGCTTTCTTT; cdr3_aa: CASSQYLLTGTLNTEAFF
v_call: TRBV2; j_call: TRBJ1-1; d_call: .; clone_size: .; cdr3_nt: TGTGCCAGCAGTGCGGACAGTTCTATGAACACTGAAGCTTTCTTT; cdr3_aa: CASSADSSMNTEAFF
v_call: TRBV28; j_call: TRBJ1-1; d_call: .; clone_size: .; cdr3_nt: TGTGCCAGCAGTTTATTCCTGTCCCACAGGGCTTTCTTT; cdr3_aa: CASSLFLSHRAFF
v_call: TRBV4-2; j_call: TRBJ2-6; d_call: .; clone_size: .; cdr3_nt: TGTGCCAGCAGCCACCACAAAGAGCCCCATGGGATCTCTGGGGCCAACGTCCTGACTTTC; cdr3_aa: CASSHHKEPHGISGANVLTF
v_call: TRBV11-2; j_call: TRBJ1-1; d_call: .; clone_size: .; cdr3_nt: TGTGCCAGCAGCTCTCCGGGCATACCTGAAGCTTTCTTT; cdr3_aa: CASSSPGIPEAFF
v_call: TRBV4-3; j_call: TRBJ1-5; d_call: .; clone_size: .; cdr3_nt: TGCGCCAGCAGCCAAGATCCCAGGGCTGGCCAGCCCCAGCATTTT; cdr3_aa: CASSQDPRAGQPQHF
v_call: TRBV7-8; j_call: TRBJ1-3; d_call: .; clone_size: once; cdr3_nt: TGTGCCAGCAGCTTAGCGATCCAGATATCCTCTGGAAACACCATATATTTT; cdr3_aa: CASSLAIQISSGNTIYF
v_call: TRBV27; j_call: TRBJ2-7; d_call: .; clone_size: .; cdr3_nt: TGTGCCAGCAGTTTTCGCCATTCCGGCGAGCAGTACTTC; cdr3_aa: CASSFRHSGEQYF
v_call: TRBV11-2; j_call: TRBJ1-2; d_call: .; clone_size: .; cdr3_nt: TGTGCCAGCAGTTCCTCGGACCCTTATGGCTACACCTTC; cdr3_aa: CASSSSDPYGYTF
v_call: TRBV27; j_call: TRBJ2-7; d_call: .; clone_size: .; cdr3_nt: TGTGCCAGCAGTTCCCTCTACGAGCAGTACTTC; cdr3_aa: CASSSLYEQYF
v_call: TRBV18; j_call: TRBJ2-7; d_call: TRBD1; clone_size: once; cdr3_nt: TGTGCCATATCAGCCGGGACAGCTTCCTACGAGCAGTACTTC; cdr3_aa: CAISAGTASYEQYF
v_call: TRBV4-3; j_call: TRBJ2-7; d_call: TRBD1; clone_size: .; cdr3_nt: TGCGCCAGCAGCCAAGATATTAGGACAGGGGATACCTACGAGCAGTACTTC; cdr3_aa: CASSQDIRTGDTYEQYF
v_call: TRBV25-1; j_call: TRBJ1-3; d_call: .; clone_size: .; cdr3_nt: TGTGCCACCCGAGAGGCAGGGAGCTCTGGAAACACCATATATTTT; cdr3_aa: CATREAGSSGNTIYF
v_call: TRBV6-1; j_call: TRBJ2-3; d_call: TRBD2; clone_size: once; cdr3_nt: TGTGCCAGCGGGACTAGCTTCACAGATACGCAGTATTTT; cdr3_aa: CASGTSFTDTQYF